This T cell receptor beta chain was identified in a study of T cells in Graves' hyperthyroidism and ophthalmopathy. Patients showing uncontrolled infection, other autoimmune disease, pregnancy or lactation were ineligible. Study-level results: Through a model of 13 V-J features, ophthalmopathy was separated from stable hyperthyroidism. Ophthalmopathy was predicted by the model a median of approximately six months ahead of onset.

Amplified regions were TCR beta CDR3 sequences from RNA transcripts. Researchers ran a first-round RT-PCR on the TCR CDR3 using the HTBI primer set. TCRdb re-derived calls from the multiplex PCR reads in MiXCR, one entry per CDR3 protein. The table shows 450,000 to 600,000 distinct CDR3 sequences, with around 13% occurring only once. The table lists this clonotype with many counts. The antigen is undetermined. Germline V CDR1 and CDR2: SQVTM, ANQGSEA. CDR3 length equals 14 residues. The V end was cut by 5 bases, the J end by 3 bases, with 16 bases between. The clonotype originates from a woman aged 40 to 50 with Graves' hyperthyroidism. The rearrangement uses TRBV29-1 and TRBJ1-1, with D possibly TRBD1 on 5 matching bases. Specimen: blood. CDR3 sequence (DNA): TGCAGCGTTACACTCGACAGCTCATACACTGAAGCTTTCTTT. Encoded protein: CSVTLDSSYTEAFF.